Listed below are T cell receptor beta chains from one sample, sequenced in a study of cytomegalovirus exposure and HLA in healthy donors. TCRdb's table, derived via immunoSEQ multiplex PCR, lists solely in-frame clones and lacks some. The sample has about 250,000 clones, roughly 85% seen once. The sequencing input was PBMCs. Receptors were obtained from a girl aged 2-15 years in good health and CMV-seronegative. Each CDR3 is given with its conserved first and last residue. The order of the fields is D gene, J gene, clone size, V gene, CDR3 DNA, CDR3 protein. A D gene is named only where the DNA matches it firmly. A clone size is listed for some rows: how often the clone was seen (once, few, many), or a class if it is expanded.

TRBD2	TRBJ2-5	.	TRBV7-4	TGTGCCAGCAGCCTGAGCCTAGCGGGGGCCCAGTACCAAGAGACCCAGTACTTC	CASSLSLAGAQYQETQYF
.	TRBJ1-5	.	TRBV7-8	TGTGCCAGCAGCTTATTGGGTGGGGGGGCTTGGCAGCCCCAGCATTTT	CASSLLGGGAWQPQHF
.	TRBJ2-3	.	TRBV9	TGTGCCAGCAGCGTCGACCCGAGAGGGGGGGTTGGAGATACGCAGTATTTT	CASSVDPRGGVGDTQYF
TRBD1	TRBJ2-3	.	TRBV5-6	TGTGCCAGCATCCACTTGGCGGTAGGGACAGGGGGCAGAGATACGCAGTATTTT	CASIHLAVGTGGRDTQYF
.	TRBJ2-5	.	TRBV19	TGTGCCAGTAGTAGGGCCGTGCAGCAAGAGACCCAGTACTTC	CASSRAVQQETQYF
TRBD2	TRBJ2-2	.	TRBV5-1	TGCGCCAGCAGCGCAACCGGGACTACAAACACCGGGGAGCTGTTTTTT	CASSATGTTNTGELFF
.	TRBJ1-2	.	TRBV7-2	TGTGCCAGCAGCGCTGCAGGCCCGTTAAACTATGGCTACACCTTC	CASSAAGPLNYGYTF
.	TRBJ1-4	.	TRBV7-9	TGTGCCAGCAGCCCCGGGTCGGGAAATAATGAAAAACTGTTTTTT	CASSPGSGNNEKLFF
.	TRBJ2-1	.	TRBV7-6	TGTGCCAGCAGCCTAGACTTTTCAAGCTCCTACAATGAGCAGTTCTTC	CASSLDFSSSYNEQFF
TRBD2	TRBJ2-6	few	TRBV5-5	TGTGCCAGCAGCTTTGTCGGACTAGCGTCTGGGGCCAACGTCCTGACTTTC	CASSFVGLASGANVLTF
.	TRBJ1-2	.	TRBV19	TGTGCCAGTAGAGGGGGGCGGCGGGAGGACTATGGCTACACCTTC	CASRGGRREDYGYTF
.	TRBJ2-3	.	TRBV25-1	TGTGCCAGCAGTGAAAGGAGCCCCGTGGATACGCAGTATTTT	CASSERSPVDTQYF
.	TRBJ2-1	.	TRBV11-2	TGTGCCAGCAGCTTTTCAGGAAATGAGCAGTTCTTC	CASSFSGNEQFF
.	TRBJ1-1	.	TRBV5-6	TGTGCCAGCAGCTTTCCAGGGCGGGGGGCCGTACCCCCCGAAGCTTTCTTT	CASSFPGRGAVPPEAFF
TRBD1	TRBJ1-2	.	TRBV11-3	TGTGCCAGCAGCTTACAGGACAGGGATCTCACCTTC	CASSLQDRDLTF
.	TRBJ2-3	.	TRBV19	TGTGCCAGTAGTAGGAAGGGGGATACGCAGTATTTT	CASSRKGDTQYF
TRBD2	TRBJ2-5	.	TRBV11-2	TGTGCCAGCAGCTTAGAAATGGGGACTAGCGGGAGTGGAGAGACCCAGTACTTC	CASSLEMGTSGSGETQYF
TRBD1	TRBJ2-7	.	TRBV10-3	TGTGCCATCAGCCGGACAGGCCAGTCCTACGAGCAGTACTTC	CAISRTGQSYEQYF
.	TRBJ1-2	.	TRBV21-1	TGTGCCAGCATCGTTAAGGGGGCGCGTGGCTACACCTTC	CASIVKGARGYTF
.	TRBJ1-1	.	TRBV10-3	TGTGCCATCAGTGTTCAACAGAAGAATACTGAAGCTTTCTTT	CAISVQQKNTEAFF
TRBD2	TRBJ2-3	.	TRBV30	TGTGCCTGGAGGGATAGCGGGGGCACAGATACGCAGTATTTT	CAWRDSGGTDTQYF
TRBD1	TRBJ2-7	.	TRBV4-1	TGCGCCAGCAGCCAGGTTGTCGGACAGGGGATCTACGAGCAGTACTTC	CASSQVVGQGIYEQYF
.	TRBJ1-1	.	TRBV6-1	TGTGCCAGCGGTCGGAGGGCGGCGAACACTGAAGCTTTCTTT	CASGRRAANTEAFF
TRBD1	TRBJ2-5	few	TRBV5-1	TGCGCCAGCAGCTGGGGACAGATACAAGAGACCCAGTACTTC	CASSWGQIQETQYF
TRBD1	TRBJ1-3	.	TRBV9	TGTGCCAGCAGCGTCGCCCCCAGGGACAGTAGAAACACCATATATTTT	CASSVAPRDSRNTIYF
.	TRBJ2-3	.	TRBV29-1	TGCAGCGGGAGCGCTCCTGGAACAGATACGCAGTATTTT	CSGSAPGTDTQYF
.	TRBJ1-2	.	TRBV19	TGTGCCAGTAGTGCCCAGGGGTGGTGGGGCTACACCTTC	CASSAQGWWGYTF
TRBD2	TRBJ2-3	.	TRBV5-8	TGTGCCAGCAGCTTGGGACAGAGACTAGCGGGGAGCACAGATACGCAGTATTTT	CASSLGQRLAGSTDTQYF
.	TRBJ2-7	once	TRBV5-4	TGTGCCAGCAGCTTGTGGGGAGGAACCTACGAGCAGTACTTC	CASSLWGGTYEQYF